The 15 T cell receptor beta chains below come from one sample, sequenced in a study of blood T cell repertoires in COVID-19. Data came from immunoSEQ multiplex PCR; TCRdb stores just in-frame clones and leaves some out. Seen here are 90,000 to 120,000 clones, 80% to 90% observed once, and the top ten hold 4% to 5.5%. The sequenced sample was peripheral blood. The receptors stem from a man aged 55 to 70 with acute or convalescent COVID-19.

This sequence joins TRBV18 and TRBJ1-1, with no clear D. V lost 6 bases and J 3 bases, leaving 17 bases between the germline ends. The germline gives CDR1 KGHSH, CDR2 LQKENI. This CDR3 is 15 amino acids long. CDR3 bases: TGTGCCAGCTCCCCCCCGGGTATTGGAGACACTGAAGCTTTCTTT. Its translation: CASSPPGIGDTEAFF.

The chain links TRBV28 to TRBJ1-5; tentative D call: TRBD1 (6 bases). This CDR3 comprises 14 residues. Germline-derived CDR1 and CDR2 are MDHEN and SYDVKM. V was pared by 6 bases and J by 4 bases, with 13 bases between. This CDR3 reads CASRQGGSNQPQHF. In nucleotides, the CDR3 is TGTGCCAGCAGACAGGGTGGATCAAATCAGCCCCAGCATTTT.

This chain connects TRBV18 to TRBJ2-3, with D perhaps matching TRBD2 (5 bases). The V end lost 4 bases, the J end lost 2 bases, and 10 bases lay between the germline ends. CDR3 length: 14 residues. The germline V gene encodes CDR1 KGHSH and CDR2 LQKENI. The CDR3, as DNA: TGTGCCAGCTCACTACTAGGGTACACAGATACGCAGTATTTT. Translated: CASSLLGYTDTQYF.

CDR3 coding DNA: TGTGCCAGCAGCGATAGCGGGAGTTACGAGCAGTACTTC. Translation: CASSDSGSYEQYF. The chain has TRBV4-2 and TRBJ2-7; 9 bases are a match to TRBD2. Trimming removed 5 bases from V and 4 bases from J; junction bases left unmatched: 3. From germline, CDR1 is LGHNA and CDR2 YNFKEQ. CDR3 length: 13 residues.

The chain links TRBV10-1 to TRBJ2-5; D possibly corresponds to TRBD1 (6 bases). CDR1 is WNHNN, CDR2 SYGVQD, per germline (reference sequence). The CDR3 spans 16 residues. Trimming took 1 base from V and 3 from J, leaving 15 bases between them. The CDR3 nucleotides are TGCGCCAGCAGTGAGTTTGGGGGCCCCAAGGAAGAGACCCAGTACTTC. This sequence encodes CASSEFGGPKEETQYF.

The chain joins TRBV4-3 to TRBJ2-1, with 8 positions matching TRBD2. J gave up 8 bases and V 3 bases, and 12 bases lay outside the gene matches. Germline V gives CDR1 LGHNA, CDR2 YSLEER. The CDR3 spans 16 residues. The CDR3 loop reads CASSHLTASGWDEQFF. The CDR3 nucleotides are TGCGCCAGCAGCCACTTAACGGCTAGCGGGTGGGATGAGCAGTTCTTC.

In nucleotides, the CDR3 is TGTGCCAGCAGCTACGCCTATAGCAATCAGCCCCAGCATTTT. It translates to CASSYAYSNQPQHF. V and J are TRBV5-8 and TRBJ1-5; no clear D gene. The CDR3 has 14 amino acids. The V end was cut by 3 bases, the J end by 0 bases, with 7 bases between. Germline values: CDR1 SGHTS, CDR2 YDEGEE.

The V call is TRBV10-3, the J call TRBJ1-1; a possible D gene is TRBD1 (5 bases). V lost 10 bases and J lost 1, with 13 bases in between. The CDR3 length is 13 residues. CDR1 and CDR2 (germline): ENHRY, SYGVKD. The DNA of the CDR3 is TGTGCCACCCAAACCGACAGGAACACTGAAGCTTTCTTT. This encodes CATQTDRNTEAFF.

In this sample, this clone turned up once. The chain employs TRBV28 and TRBJ2-7; the match to TRBD2 covers 7 bases. With 1 base clipped from V and 5 bases from J, the junction kept 17 bases outside the gene matches. The CDR3 runs 18 residues. The V gene's germline CDR1 is MDHEN and CDR2 SYDVKM. This chain's CDR3 is CASSLYSGGYSRMDEQYF. CDR3 DNA: TGTGCCAGCAGTTTATATTCCGGGGGGTATTCAAGGATGGACGAGCAGTACTTC.

V usage is TRBV5-6 and J usage is TRBJ2-5, with D uncertain. V lost 0 bases and J lost 2, with 5 bases in between. This CDR3 is 13 amino acids long. Germline V CDR1 and CDR2: SGHDT, YYEEEE. The CDR3: CASSLARQETQYF. The DNA for the CDR3 is TGTGCCAGCAGCTTGGCTAGACAAGAGACCCAGTACTTC.

The sample holds many counts of this clone. In DNA, the CDR3 is TGTGCCAGCAGCCGACAGGGCCGGTATGGCTACACCTTC. It translates to CASSRQGRYGYTF. This rearrangement joins TRBV6-5 to TRBJ1-2, with 7 bases fitting TRBD1. This CDR3 comprises 13 residues. After removal of 6 bases from V and 5 bases from J, the junction contained 6 bases not matched to a gene. CDR1 is MNHEY and CDR2 is SVGAGI in the germline V gene.

The DNA of the CDR3 is TGCGCCAGCAGCAGTCAGGGGGCAAACACCGGGGAGCTGTTTTTT. This encodes CASSSQGANTGELFF. The chain couples TRBV5-1 to TRBJ2-2, with 8 bases identical to TRBD1. This CDR3 has 15 amino acids. The junction had 4 bases not matched to a gene; V was cut back by 4 bases and J by 2 bases. Germline lookup yields CDR1 SGHRS and CDR2 YFSETQ.

The chain joins TRBV4-1 to TRBJ1-2, with TRBD1 matching over 7 bases. The junction had 9 bases not matched to a gene; V was cut back by 5 bases and J by 6 bases. CDR3 length: 14 residues. Per germline, CDR1 MGHRA and CDR2 YSYEKL. The CDR3 reads CASSGRPGQHGYTF. The CDR3 DNA reads TGCGCCAGCAGCGGGCGTCCGGGACAGCATGGCTACACCTTC.

The rearrangement uses TRBV2 and TRBJ1-6; 8 positions agree with TRBD1. Trimming removed 6 bases from V and 8 bases from J; junction bases left unmatched: 6. From germline, CDR1 is SNHLY and CDR2 FYNNEI. The CDR3 covers 14 residues. The CDR3 nucleotides read TGTGCCAGCAGACGGACAGGGCGAGATTCACCCCTCCACTTT. Amino acid sequence: CASRRTGRDSPLHF.

This clone was counted once. The chain joins TRBV28 to TRBJ2-3, with D perhaps TRBD1 (5 bases). V shed 6 bases and J shed 4 bases, with 5 bases lying between them. Germline CDR1 and CDR2: MDHEN and SYDVKM. The length of the CDR3 is 11 residues. The DNA for the CDR3 is TGTGCCAGCAGGGGGCCAGATACGCAGTATTTT. Translated: CASRGPDTQYF.